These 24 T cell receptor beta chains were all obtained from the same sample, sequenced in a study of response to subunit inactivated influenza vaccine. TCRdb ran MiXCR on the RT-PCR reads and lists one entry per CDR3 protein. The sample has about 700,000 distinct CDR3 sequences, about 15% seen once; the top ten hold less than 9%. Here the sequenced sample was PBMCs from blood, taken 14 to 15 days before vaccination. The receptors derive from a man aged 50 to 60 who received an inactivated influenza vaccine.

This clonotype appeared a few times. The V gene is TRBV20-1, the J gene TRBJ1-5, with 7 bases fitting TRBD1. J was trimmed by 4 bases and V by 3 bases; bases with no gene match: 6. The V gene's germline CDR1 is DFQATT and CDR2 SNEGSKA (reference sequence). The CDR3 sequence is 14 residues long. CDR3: CSARQGGGNQPQHF. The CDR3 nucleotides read TGCAGTGCTAGGCAGGGGGGGGGAAATCAGCCCCAGCATTTT.

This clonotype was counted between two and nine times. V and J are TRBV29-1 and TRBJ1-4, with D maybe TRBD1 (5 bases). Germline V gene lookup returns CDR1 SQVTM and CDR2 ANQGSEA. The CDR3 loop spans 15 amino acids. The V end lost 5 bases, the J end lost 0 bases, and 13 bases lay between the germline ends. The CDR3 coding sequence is TGCAGCGTTCGAACGGACACAGCAACTAATGAAAAACTGTTTTTT. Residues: CSVRTDTATNEKLFF. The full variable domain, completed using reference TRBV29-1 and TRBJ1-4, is SAVISQKPSRDICQRGTSLTIQCQVDSQVTMMFWYRQQPGQSLTLIATANQGSEATYESGFVIDKFPISRPNLTFSTLTVSNMSPEDSSIYLCSVRTDTATNEKLFFGSGTQLSVL.

DNA for the CDR3: TGCGCCAGCAGCTTCCCGGGACTAGCGGTGTCCGTCGACGAGCAGTACTTC. Its protein is CASSFPGLAVSVDEQYF. The chain carries TRBV5-1 and TRBJ2-7, with 11 bases fitting TRBD2. Per the germline V gene, CDR1 is SGHRS and CDR2 is YFSETQ. V shed 2 bases and J 5 bases; nucleotides not matched to a gene: 12. The CDR3 contains 17 residues.

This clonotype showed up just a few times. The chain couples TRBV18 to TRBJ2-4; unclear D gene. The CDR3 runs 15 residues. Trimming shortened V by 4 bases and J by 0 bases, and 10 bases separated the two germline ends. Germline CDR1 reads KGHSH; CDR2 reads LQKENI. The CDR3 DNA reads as TGTGCCAGCTCACAGGGAACAGTAGCCAAAAACATTCAGTACTTC. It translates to CASSQGTVAKNIQYF.

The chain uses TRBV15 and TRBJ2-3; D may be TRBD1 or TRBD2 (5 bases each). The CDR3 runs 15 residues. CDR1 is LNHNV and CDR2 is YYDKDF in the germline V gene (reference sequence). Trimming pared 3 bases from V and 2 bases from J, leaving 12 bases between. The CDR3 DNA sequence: TGTGCCACCAGCAGGTGGGGGTCCCCCACAGATACGCAGTATTTT. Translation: CATSRWGSPTDTQYF.

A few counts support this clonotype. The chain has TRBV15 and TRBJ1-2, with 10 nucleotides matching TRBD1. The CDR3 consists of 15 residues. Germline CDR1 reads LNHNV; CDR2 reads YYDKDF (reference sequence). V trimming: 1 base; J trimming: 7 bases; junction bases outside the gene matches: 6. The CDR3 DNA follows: TGTGCCACCAGCAGAGCGGGACAGGGGAAGCTTGGCTACACCTTC. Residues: CATSRAGQGKLGYTF.

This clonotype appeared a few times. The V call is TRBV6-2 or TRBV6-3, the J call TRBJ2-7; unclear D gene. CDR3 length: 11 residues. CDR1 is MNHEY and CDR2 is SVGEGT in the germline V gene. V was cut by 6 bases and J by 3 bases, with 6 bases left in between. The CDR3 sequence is CASSDIYEQYF. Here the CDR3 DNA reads TGTGCCAGCAGCGACATCTACGAGCAGTACTTC.

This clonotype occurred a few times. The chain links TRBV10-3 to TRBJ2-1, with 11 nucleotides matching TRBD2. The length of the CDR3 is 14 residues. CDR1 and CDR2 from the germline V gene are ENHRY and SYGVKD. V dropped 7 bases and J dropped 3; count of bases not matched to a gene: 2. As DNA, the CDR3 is TGTGCCATCAAAACTAGCGGGGGCTACAATGAGCAGTTCTTC. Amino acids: CAIKTSGGYNEQFF.

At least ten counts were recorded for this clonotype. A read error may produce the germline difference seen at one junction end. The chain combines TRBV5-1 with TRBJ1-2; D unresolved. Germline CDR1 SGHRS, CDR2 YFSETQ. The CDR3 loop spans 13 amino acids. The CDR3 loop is CASSFGQNYGYTF. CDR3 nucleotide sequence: TGTGCCAGCAGTTTTGGGCAGAACTATGGCTACACCTTC.

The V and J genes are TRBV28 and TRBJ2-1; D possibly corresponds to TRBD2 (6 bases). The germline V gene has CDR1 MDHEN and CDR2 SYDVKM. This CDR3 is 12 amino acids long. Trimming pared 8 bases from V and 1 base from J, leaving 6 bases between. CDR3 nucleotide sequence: TGTGCCAGCGGGACTTCCTACAATGAGCAGTTCTTC. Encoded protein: CASGTSYNEQFF.

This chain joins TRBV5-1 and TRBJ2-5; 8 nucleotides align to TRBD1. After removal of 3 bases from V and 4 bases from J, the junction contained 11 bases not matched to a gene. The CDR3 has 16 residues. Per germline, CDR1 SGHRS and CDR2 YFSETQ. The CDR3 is CASSSPDRESGETQYF. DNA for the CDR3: TGCGCCAGCAGCTCTCCGGACAGGGAGAGTGGAGAGACCCAGTACTTC.

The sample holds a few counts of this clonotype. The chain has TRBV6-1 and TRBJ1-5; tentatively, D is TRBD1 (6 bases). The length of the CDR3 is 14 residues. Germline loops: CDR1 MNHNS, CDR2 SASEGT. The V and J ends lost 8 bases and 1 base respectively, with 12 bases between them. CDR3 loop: CASARQGSNQPQHF. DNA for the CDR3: TGTGCCAGCGCCCGGCAGGGGAGCAATCAGCCCCAGCATTTT.

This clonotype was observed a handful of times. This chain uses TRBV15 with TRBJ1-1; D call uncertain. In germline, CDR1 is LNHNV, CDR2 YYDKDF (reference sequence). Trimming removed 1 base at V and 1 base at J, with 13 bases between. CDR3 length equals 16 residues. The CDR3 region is CATSRVPDPGNTEAFF. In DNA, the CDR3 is TGTGCCACCAGCAGAGTACCGGACCCCGGGAACACTGAAGCTTTCTTT.

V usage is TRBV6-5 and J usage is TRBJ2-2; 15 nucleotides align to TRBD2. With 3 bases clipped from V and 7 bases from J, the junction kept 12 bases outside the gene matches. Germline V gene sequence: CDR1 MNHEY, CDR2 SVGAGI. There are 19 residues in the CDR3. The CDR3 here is CASSYWTSGRAGNNGELFF. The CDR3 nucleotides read TGTGCCAGCAGTTATTGGACTAGCGGGAGGGCCGGAAATAACGGGGAGCTGTTTTTT.

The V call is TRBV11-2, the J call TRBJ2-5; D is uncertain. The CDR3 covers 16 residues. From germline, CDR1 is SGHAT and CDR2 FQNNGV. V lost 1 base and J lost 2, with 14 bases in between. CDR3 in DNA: TGTGCCAGCAGCTTAGGGACGGTGACACCTCAAGAGACCCAGTACTTC. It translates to CASSLGTVTPQETQYF.

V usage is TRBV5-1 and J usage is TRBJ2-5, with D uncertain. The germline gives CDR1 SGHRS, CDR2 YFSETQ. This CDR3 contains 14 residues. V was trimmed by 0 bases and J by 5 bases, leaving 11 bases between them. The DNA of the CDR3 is TGCGCCAGCAGCTTGGTACCGGAGTGGGAGACCCAGTACTTC. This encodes CASSLVPEWETQYF.

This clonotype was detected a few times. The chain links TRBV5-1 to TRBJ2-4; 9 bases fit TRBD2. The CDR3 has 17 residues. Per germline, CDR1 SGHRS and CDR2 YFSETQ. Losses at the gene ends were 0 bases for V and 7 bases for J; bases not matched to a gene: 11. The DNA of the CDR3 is TGCGCCAGCAGCTTGGGCGCGGGAGGGTCAGTCATCAACATTCAGTACTTC. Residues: CASSLGAGGSVINIQYF.

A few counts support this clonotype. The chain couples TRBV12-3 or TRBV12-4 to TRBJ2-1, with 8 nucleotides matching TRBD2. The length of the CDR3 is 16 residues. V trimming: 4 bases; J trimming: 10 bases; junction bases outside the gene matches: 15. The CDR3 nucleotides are TGTGCCAGCAGTTCGCTATCGGGGGGGCCCTGGTTGGAGCAGTTCTTC. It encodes CASSSLSGGPWLEQFF.

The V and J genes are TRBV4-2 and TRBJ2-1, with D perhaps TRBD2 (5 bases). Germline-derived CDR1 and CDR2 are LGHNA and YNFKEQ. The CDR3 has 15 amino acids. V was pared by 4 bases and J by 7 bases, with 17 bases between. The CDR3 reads CASSLGMDVANEQFF. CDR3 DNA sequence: TGTGCCAGCAGCCTGGGGATGGATGTAGCGAATGAGCAGTTCTTC.

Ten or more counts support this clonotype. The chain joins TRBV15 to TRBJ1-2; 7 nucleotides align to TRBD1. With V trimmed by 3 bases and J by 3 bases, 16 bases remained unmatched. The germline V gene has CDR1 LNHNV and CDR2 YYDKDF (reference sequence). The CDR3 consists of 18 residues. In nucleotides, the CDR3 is TGTGCCACCAGCAGCGGGGGATACCAGGACAGGTCATACTATGGCTACACCTTC. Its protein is CATSSGGYQDRSYYGYTF.

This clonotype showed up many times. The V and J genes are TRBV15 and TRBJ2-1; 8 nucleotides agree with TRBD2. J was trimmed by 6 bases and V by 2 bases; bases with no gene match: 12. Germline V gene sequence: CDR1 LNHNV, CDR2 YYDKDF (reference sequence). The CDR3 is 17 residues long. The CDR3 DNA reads TGTGCCACCAGCAGATTAGAAGGACTAGCCTTCGGCAATGAGCAGTTCTTC. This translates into CATSRLEGLAFGNEQFF.

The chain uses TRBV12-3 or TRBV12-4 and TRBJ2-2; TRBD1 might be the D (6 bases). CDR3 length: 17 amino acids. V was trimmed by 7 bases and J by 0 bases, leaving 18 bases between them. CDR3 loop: CASTSWARGANTGELFF. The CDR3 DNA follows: TGTGCCAGCACCTCGTGGGCCAGGGGCGCGAACACCGGGGAGCTGTTTTTT.

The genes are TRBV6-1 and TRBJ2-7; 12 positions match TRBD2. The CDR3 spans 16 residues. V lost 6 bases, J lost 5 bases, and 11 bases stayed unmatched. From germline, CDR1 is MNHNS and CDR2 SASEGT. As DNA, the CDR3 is TGTGCCAGCAGACGACTAGCGGGAGAGGTGAAAAACGAGCAGTACTTC. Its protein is CASRRLAGEVKNEQYF.

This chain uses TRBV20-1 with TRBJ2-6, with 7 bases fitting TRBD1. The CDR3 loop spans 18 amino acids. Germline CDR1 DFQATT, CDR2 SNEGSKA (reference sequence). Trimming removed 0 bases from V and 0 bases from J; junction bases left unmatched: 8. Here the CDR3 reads CSARDLRGGNSGANVLTF. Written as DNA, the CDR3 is TGCAGTGCTAGAGATTTGAGAGGGGGCAACTCTGGGGCCAACGTCCTGACTTTC.